The sequence of this T cell receptor beta chain was determined in a study of graft-versus-host responses after intestinal transplantation. Worth noting for this clone: Its antigen is unknown. Sequence at one end of the junction differs from germline and may be a read error.

Measured with immunoSEQ multiplex PCR; TCRdb has only the in-frame clones, and not every one. This sample has around 95,000 clones; more than 75% occur once, and the top ten carry 0.95%. Germline V gene lookup returns CDR1 LNHDA and CDR2 SQIVND (reference sequence). The CDR3 spans 18 residues. The receptor's source is a human donor who was the organ donor for an intestinal transplant. The chain couples TRBV19 to TRBJ2-2; maybe TRBD1 (6 bases). Specimen: unstimulated CD4+ T cells sorted from spleen or lymph node cells, collected before transplant. The DNA of the CDR3 is TGTGCCAGTAGTAGACTTACCCGACAGGTATCGAACTCCGGGGAGCTGTTTTTT. Translating gives CASSRLTRQVSNSGELFF.